A single TCR beta chain is shown here with its context. The source of the sample is a study of blood T cell repertoires in COVID-19. The wider study: The United States, Italy and Spain provided the acute and convalescent COVID-19 samples. T cells, B-cell-depleted T cells, or PBMCs supplied cDNA or gDNA.

CDR1 SNHLY and CDR2 FYNNEI come from the germline V gene. V was pared by 8 bases and J by 7 bases, with 12 bases of the junction left unmatched. This CDR3 region has 14 residues. Authors' analysis steps: It was from reference gene primer amplification that nucleated cell counts were estimated. The table came from immunoSEQ multiplex PCR; TCRdb's copy has only in-frame clones and leaves some out. That table gives V, J and clone size, and the DNA gave D and trimming. This sample has fewer than 70,000 clones, with 79% found just once. Sequencing was carried out using peripheral blood. The receptor was derived from a man in his sixties with acute or convalescent COVID-19. The chain uses TRBV2 and TRBJ2-5, with TRBD1 matching over 8 bases. As DNA, the CDR3 is TGTGCCAGCTTACAGGGGGTGGCAATTGGGACCCAGTACTTC. As protein: CASLQGVAIGTQYF.